This TCR beta chain was observed in a study of OX40 agonist ivuxolimab in advanced cancers. Study-wide points: Still undetermined is the antigen specificity of the expanded peripheral T cells.

Some clones are missing from TCRdb's copy, which holds only in-frame ones; the method was immunoSEQ multiplex PCR. The data show 37,000 or so clones, with roughly 81% seen just once and about 15% held by the top ten. Germline CDR1 MNHEY, CDR2 SMNVEV (reference sequence). The CDR3 is 15 amino acids. V was trimmed by 6 bases and J by 4 bases, leaving 18 bases between them. Comments on this clone: Its antigen is as yet unknown.

The source of this sequence is an adult with an advanced solid tumor such as melanoma, head and neck, liver or kidney cancer. Sequences were derived from CD4+ or CD8+ T cells sorted from blood, sampled in a trial of the OX40 agonist ivuxolimab. J is TRBJ2-5 and V is TRBV27; D possibly corresponds to TRBD1 (5 bases). The CDR3 is CASRPVDGRGETQYF. In nucleotides, the CDR3 is TGTGCCAGCAGGCCCGTGGACGGAAGGGGAGAGACCCAGTACTTC.